This is a list of T cell receptor beta chains from one sample in a study of blood T cells in healthy people across ages. Via MiXCR, TCRdb re-called the 5' RACE reads, giving one row per CDR3 protein. The data show more than 600,000 distinct CDR3 sequences, roughly 25% seen once. The same sample was also studied in work on T cells of mothers and their children.

The sequencing sample was made of blood. The receptor source for this set is a boy younger than 18 in good health. Both conserved end residues are part of each CDR3. D genes are given only for firm matches. Expanded clones are given a class, and other clones once, few, many or no size at all.

TRBJ1-1	NA	TRBV5-1	NA	CASSLTTPTNTEAFF	TGCGCCAGCAGCCTGACGACACCAACGAACACTGAAGCTTTCTTT
TRBJ1-2	few	TRBV12-3/TRBV12-4	NA	CASSFQGLYGYTF	TGTGCCAGCAGTTTTCAGGGATTGTATGGCTACACCTTC
TRBJ2-3	NA	TRBV29-1	TRBD2	CSVEVEREGNLGDTQYF	TGCAGCGTTGAAGTAGAGCGGGAGGGCAATTTGGGAGATACGCAGTATTTT
TRBJ2-1	NA	TRBV25-1	NA	CASSENGRSGEQFF	TGTGCCAGCAGTGAAAACGGTCGGTCGGGTGAGCAGTTCTTC
TRBJ2-2	few	TRBV11-1	NA	CASSLARQGYSGELFF	TGTGCCAGCAGCTTAGCGCGGCAGGGGTATTCCGGGGAGCTGTTTTTT
TRBJ1-2	NA	TRBV7-2	NA	CASSFLTETYGYTF	TGTGCCAGCAGCTTTCTGACAGAGACCTATGGCTACACCTTC
TRBJ2-1	few	TRBV5-5	NA	CASSLGTALNEQFF	TGTGCCAGCAGCTTAGGGACCGCTCTCAATGAGCAGTTCTTC
TRBJ2-3	few	TRBV20-1	NA	CSASPLGDTQYF	TGCAGTGCTAGCCCCTTGGGAGATACGCAGTATTTT
TRBJ1-4	NA	TRBV6-6	NA	CASSRQQSDEKLFF	TGTGCCAGCAGTCGCCAGCAATCAGACGAAAAACTGTTTTTT
TRBJ2-1	few	TRBV4-1	TRBD2	CASSRALAGGYEQFF	TGCGCCAGCAGCCGGGCCCTAGCGGGAGGCTATGAGCAGTTCTTC
TRBJ2-3	NA	TRBV2	NA	CASSEALGGDTQYF	TGTGCCAGCAGTGAAGCGCTGGGGGGCGATACGCAGTATTTT
TRBJ1-2	few	TRBV6-5	NA	CASSSRGANYGYTF	TGTGCCAGCAGCTCTCGTGGGGCTAACTATGGCTACACCTTC
TRBJ2-1	once	TRBV7-4	NA	CASSPGSKVPNEQFF	TGTGCCAGCAGCCCGGGAAGTAAAGTCCCCAATGAGCAGTTCTTC
TRBJ1-3	few	TRBV6-5	NA	CASSYGEGSGNTIYF	TGTGCCAGCAGTTACGGAGAGGGGTCTGGAAACACCATATATTTT
TRBJ2-5	few	TRBV15	TRBD2	CATSRTSGRPVF	TGTGCCACCAGCAGAACTAGCGGGAGGCCGGTCTTC
TRBJ2-1	NA	TRBV20-1	NA	CSAQKGQRYNEQFF	TGCAGTGCCCAGAAAGGACAGCGCTACAATGAGCAGTTCTTC
TRBJ2-5	once	TRBV4-3	NA	CASSQARGSWETQYF	TGCGCCAGCAGCCAAGCCCGTGGTAGCTGGGAGACCCAGTACTTC
TRBJ2-1	few	TRBV29-1	NA	CSCHGGFVSYNEQFF	TGCAGCTGTCATGGGGGGTTTGTCTCCTACAATGAGCAGTTCTTC
TRBJ2-1	few	TRBV19	NA	CASSNSNSYNEQFF	TGTGCCAGTAGTAACAGCAACTCCTACAATGAGCAGTTCTTC
TRBJ2-1	many	TRBV9	TRBD2	CASSVGLAASSYNEQFF	TGTGCCAGCAGCGTAGGGCTAGCGGCAAGCTCCTACAATGAGCAGTTCTTC
TRBJ2-5	NA	TRBV5-6	TRBD1	CASSPHGTGQETQYF	TGTGCCAGCAGCCCACATGGGACAGGGCAAGAGACCCAGTACTTC
TRBJ2-7	many	TRBV7-2	NA	CASSLVGAVSYEQYF	TGTGCCAGCAGCTTGGTTGGGGCGGTCTCCTACGAGCAGTACTTC
TRBJ2-7	few	TRBV29-1	NA	CSVVSLGEQYF	TGCAGCGTTGTCAGTTTGGGCGAGCAGTACTTC
TRBJ1-5	few	TRBV7-9	NA	CASSLVGPTHQPQHF	TGTGCCAGCAGCTTAGTAGGGCCAACTCATCAGCCCCAGCATTTT
TRBJ1-2	NA	TRBV12-3/TRBV12-4	TRBD1	CAGSSGTGEGYTF	TGTGCCGGCAGTTCAGGGACAGGGGAAGGCTACACCTTC
TRBJ1-2	NA	TRBV20-1	TRBD1	CSAGDRRAPNYGCTF	TGCAGTGCTGGGGACAGGCGCGCCCCTAACTATGGCTGCACCTTC
TRBJ2-5	few	TRBV24-1	NA	CATSDLTGEETQYF	TGTGCCACCAGTGATTTGACCGGGGAAGAGACCCAGTACTTC
TRBJ1-5	NA	TRBV29-1	NA	CSVDGQLRQPQHF	TGCAGCGTTGACGGACAGCTTCGGCAGCCCCAGCATTTT
TRBJ2-1	few	TRBV27	TRBD2	CASRTSLYNEQFF	TGTGCCAGCAGGACTAGCCTGTACAATGAGCAGTTCTTC
TRBJ2-5	NA	TRBV20-1	NA	CSAPLGTATQETQYF	TGCAGTGCCCCCCTGGGGACGGCAACCCAAGAGACCCAGTACTTC
TRBJ2-3	NA	TRBV10-3	NA	CAISGYEDTQYF	TGTGCCATCAGTGGGTACGAGGATACGCAGTATTTT
TRBJ1-6	few	TRBV20-1	TRBD1	CSASSGGDNSPLHF	TGCAGTGCTAGTTCAGGGGGCGACAATTCACCCCTCCACTTT
TRBJ2-1	NA	TRBV20-1	NA	CSASTGRLGDEQFF	TGCAGTGCTAGTACGGGCCGACTGGGCGATGAGCAGTTCTTC
TRBJ2-3	NA	TRBV29-1	NA	CSVEGQRASVPDTQYF	TGCAGCGTTGAAGGACAAAGGGCTAGCGTCCCAGATACGCAGTATTTT
TRBJ2-2	NA	TRBV7-2	NA	CASSLDPVRTGELFF	TGTGCCAGCAGCTTAGACCCAGTAAGGACCGGGGAGCTGTTTTTT
TRBJ2-2	NA	TRBV5-1	NA	CASSLGLRNTGELFF	TGCGCCAGCAGCTTGGGACTTAGGAACACCGGGGAGCTGTTTTTT
TRBJ2-7	NA	TRBV7-9	TRBD1	CASSLAGQGVGEQYF	TGTGCCAGCAGCTTAGCGGGACAGGGGGTTGGCGAGCAGTACTTC
TRBJ1-5	few	TRBV7-2	NA	CASSPVYGTAEPQHF	TGTGCCAGCAGCCCCGTGTACGGGACCGCCGAGCCCCAGCATTTT
TRBJ1-6	NA	TRBV12-3/TRBV12-4	NA	CASSLSLDSPLHF	TGTGCCAGCAGTTTATCTTTAGATTCACCCCTCCACTTT
TRBJ2-3	few	TRBV4-3	NA	CASSQSWNTDTQYF	TGCGCCAGCAGCCAATCCTGGAACACAGATACGCAGTATTTT
TRBJ2-2	few	TRBV5-5	NA	CASGRALDTGELFF	TGTGCCAGCGGTCGGGCCTTGGACACCGGGGAGCTGTTTTTT
TRBJ1-5	NA	TRBV12-3/TRBV12-4	NA	CASKIWTGSNQPQHF	TGTGCCAGCAAGATTTGGACGGGGAGCAATCAGCCCCAGCATTTT
TRBJ1-1	NA	TRBV2	NA	CASSQRNRNTEAFF	TGTGCCAGCAGTCAAAGGAACAGGAACACTGAAGCTTTCTTT
TRBJ2-3	NA	TRBV5-1	NA	CASSFSGPDTQYF	TGCGCCAGCAGCTTTTCGGGACCAGATACGCAGTATTTT
TRBJ1-6	few	TRBV12-3/TRBV12-4	TRBD1	CASSFHRGLSYNSPLHF	TGTGCCAGCAGTTTTCACAGGGGGCTCTCCTATAATTCACCCCTCCACTTT
TRBJ2-7	NA	TRBV20-1	NA	CSARVTGVAGEQYF	TGCAGTGCTAGAGTGACGGGAGTAGCTGGCGAGCAGTACTTC
TRBJ2-5	NA	TRBV6-1	TRBD1	CASGQQGTETQYF	TGTGCCAGCGGCCAACAGGGGACGGAGACCCAGTACTTC
TRBJ2-6	few	TRBV12-5	NA	CASGLGVTGANVLTF	TGTGCTAGTGGTTTGGGGGTTACTGGGGCCAACGTCCTGACTTTC
TRBJ2-1	many	TRBV7-2	NA	CASSLEGGLAGPLSSYNEQFF	TGTGCCAGCAGCTTAGAGGGCGGTTTGGCGGGACCTCTCAGCTCCTACAATGAGCAGTTCTTC
TRBJ2-1	NA	TRBV7-3	NA	CASSLGGPSSEQFF	TGTGCCAGCAGCTTAGGTGGGCCTAGCAGTGAGCAGTTCTTC
TRBJ2-5	NA	TRBV5-1	TRBD2	CASRPTSGRSWETQYF	TGCGCCAGCAGGCCGACTAGCGGGAGGTCGTGGGAGACCCAGTACTTC
TRBJ1-1	NA	TRBV7-6	NA	CASSFLRGTEAFF	TGTGCCAGCAGCTTTTTGCGGGGAACTGAAGCTTTCTTT
TRBJ1-2	NA	TRBV13	TRBD1	CASSQQGAKGYTF	TGTGCCAGCAGCCAGCAGGGGGCGAAGGGCTACACCTTC
TRBJ2-5	NA	TRBV7-2	TRBD2	CASRPNGGAPETQYF	TGTGCCAGCAGACCGAACGGGGGGGCCCCAGAGACCCAGTACTTC
TRBJ2-7	few	TRBV6-1	NA	CASGETSYEQYF	TGTGCCAGCGGTGAAACTTCCTACGAGCAGTACTTC
TRBJ2-7	few	TRBV5-1	TRBD1	CASSLVGTAPTYEQYF	TGCGCCAGCAGCTTGGTCGGGACAGCTCCAACCTACGAGCAGTACTTC